This T cell receptor (beta chain) came from a study of long-term antiretroviral therapy in people with HIV. V gave up 5 bases and J gave up 2 bases, with 10 bases separating them. In germline, CDR1 is GTSNPN, CDR2 SVGIG (reference sequence). The length of the CDR3 is 12 residues. The run of the v3.0 immunoSEQ assay was at survey level. Sequencing was performed with immunoSEQ multiplex PCR; in TCRdb, only in-frame clones are kept and a portion is missing. The sample yields under 45,000 clones, 85% to 95% seen once. The sequence came from a woman between 45 and 65 years old with HIV. The genes are TRBV30 and TRBJ2-7; possibly TRBD1 for D (5 bases). The input for sequencing was unsorted PBMCs, taken approximately 5 years after starting antiretroviral therapy. CDR3 sequence reads: CAWLQGPYEQYF. DNA of the CDR3: TGTGCCTGGTTGCAGGGCCCCTACGAGCAGTACTTC.